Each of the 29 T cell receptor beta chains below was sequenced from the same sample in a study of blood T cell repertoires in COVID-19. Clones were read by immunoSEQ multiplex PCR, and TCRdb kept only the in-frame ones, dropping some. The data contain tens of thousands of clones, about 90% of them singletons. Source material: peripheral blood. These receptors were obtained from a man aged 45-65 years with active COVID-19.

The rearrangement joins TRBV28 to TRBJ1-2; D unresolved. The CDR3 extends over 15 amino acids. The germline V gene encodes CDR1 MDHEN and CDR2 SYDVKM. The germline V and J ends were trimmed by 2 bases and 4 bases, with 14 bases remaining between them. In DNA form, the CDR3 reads TGTGCCAGCAGTTTAATCCTGTTGGCCGCCTATGGCTACACCTTC. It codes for CASSLILLAAYGYTF.

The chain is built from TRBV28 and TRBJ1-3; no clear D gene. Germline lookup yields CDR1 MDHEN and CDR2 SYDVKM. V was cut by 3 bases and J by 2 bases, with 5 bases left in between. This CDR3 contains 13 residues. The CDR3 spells CASSFLAGNTIYF. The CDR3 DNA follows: TGTGCCAGCAGTTTTCTCGCTGGAAACACCATATATTTT.

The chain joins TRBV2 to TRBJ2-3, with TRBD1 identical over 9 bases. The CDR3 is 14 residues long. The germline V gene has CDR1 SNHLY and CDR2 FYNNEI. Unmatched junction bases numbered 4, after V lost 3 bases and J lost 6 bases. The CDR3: CASSEATGGDTQYF. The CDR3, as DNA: TGTGCCAGCAGTGAGGCGACAGGGGGGGATACGCAGTATTTT.

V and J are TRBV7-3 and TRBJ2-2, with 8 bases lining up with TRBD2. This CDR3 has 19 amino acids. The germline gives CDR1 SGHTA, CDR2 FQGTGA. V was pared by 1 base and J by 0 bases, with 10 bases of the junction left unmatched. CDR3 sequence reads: CASSLRPQIAGTNTGELFF. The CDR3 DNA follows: TGTGCCAGCAGCTTAAGGCCTCAAATAGCGGGAACGAACACCGGGGAGCTGTTTTTT.

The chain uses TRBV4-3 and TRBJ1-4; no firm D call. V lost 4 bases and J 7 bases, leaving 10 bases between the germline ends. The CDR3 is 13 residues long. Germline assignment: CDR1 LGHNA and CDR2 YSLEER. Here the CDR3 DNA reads TGCGCCAGCAGCCCGCCGGGGTCTGAAAAACTGTTTTTT. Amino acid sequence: CASSPPGSEKLFF.

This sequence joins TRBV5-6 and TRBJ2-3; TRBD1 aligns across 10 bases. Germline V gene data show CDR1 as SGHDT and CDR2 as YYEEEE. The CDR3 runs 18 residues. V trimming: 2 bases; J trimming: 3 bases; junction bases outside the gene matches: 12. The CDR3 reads CASSFGSGTGVATDTQYF. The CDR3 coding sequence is TGTGCCAGCAGCTTCGGGTCCGGGACAGGGGTGGCGACAGATACGCAGTATTTT.

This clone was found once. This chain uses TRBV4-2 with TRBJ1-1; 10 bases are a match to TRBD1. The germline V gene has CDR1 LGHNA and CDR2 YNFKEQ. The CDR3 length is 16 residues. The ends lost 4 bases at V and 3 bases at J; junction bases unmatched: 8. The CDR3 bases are TGTGCCAGCAGCCGTGGGACAGGGGCACGGGACACTGAAGCTTTCTTT. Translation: CASSRGTGARDTEAFF.

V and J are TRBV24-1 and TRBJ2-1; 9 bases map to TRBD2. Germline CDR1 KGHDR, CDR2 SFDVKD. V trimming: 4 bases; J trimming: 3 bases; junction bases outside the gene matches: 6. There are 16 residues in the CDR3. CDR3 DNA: TGTGCCACCAGTGAGGCCGCGGGAGGGAACTACAATGAGCAGTTCTTC. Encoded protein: CATSEAAGGNYNEQFF.

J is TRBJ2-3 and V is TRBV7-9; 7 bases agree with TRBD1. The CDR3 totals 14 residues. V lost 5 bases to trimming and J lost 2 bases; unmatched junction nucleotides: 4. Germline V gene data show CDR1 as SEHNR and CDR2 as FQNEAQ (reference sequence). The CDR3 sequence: CASSRDRITDTQYF. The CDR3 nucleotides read TGTGCCAGCAGCCGGGACAGAATCACAGATACGCAGTATTTT.

The chain's CDR3 is CASSADRGPTDTQYF. CDR3 nucleotides: TGTGCCAGCAGCGCGGACAGGGGGCCCACAGATACGCAGTATTTT. The chain has TRBV9 and TRBJ2-3; TRBD1 matches 11 bases. The CDR3 has 15 amino acids. The V gene's germline CDR1 is SGDLS and CDR2 YYNGEE. V was pared by 3 bases and J by 2 bases, with 2 bases of the junction left unmatched.

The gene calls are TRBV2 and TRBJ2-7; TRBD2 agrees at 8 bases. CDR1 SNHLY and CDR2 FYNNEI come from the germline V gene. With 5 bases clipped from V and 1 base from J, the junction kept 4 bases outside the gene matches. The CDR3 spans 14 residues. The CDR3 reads CASSSSGQSYEQYF. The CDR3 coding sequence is TGTGCCAGCAGTTCTAGCGGGCAATCCTACGAGCAGTACTTC.

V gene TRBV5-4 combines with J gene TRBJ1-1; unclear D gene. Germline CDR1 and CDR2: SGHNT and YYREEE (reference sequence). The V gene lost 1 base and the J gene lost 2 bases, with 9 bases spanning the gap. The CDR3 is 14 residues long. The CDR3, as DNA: TGTGCCAGCAGCTTGCAGGCAGACAACACTGAAGCTTTCTTT. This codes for CASSLQADNTEAFF.

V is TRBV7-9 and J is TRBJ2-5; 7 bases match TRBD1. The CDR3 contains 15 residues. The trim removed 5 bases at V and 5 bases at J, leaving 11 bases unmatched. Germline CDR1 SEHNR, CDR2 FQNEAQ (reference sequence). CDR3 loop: CASSPPTGSIETQYF. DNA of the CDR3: TGTGCCAGCAGCCCCCCGACAGGGAGTATCGAGACCCAGTACTTC.

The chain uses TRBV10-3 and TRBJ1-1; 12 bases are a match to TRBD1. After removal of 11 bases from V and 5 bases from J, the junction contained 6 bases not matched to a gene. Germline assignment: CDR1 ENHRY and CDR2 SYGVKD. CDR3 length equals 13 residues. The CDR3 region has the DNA TGTGCCGGGGGACAGGGGGCGAGGACTGAAGCTTTCTTT. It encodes CAGGQGARTEAFF.

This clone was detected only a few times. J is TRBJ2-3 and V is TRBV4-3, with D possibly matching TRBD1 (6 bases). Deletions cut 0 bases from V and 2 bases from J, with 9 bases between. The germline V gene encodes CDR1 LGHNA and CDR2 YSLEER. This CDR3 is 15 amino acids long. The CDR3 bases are TGCGCCAGCAGCCAAGATACAGGGATCACAGATACGCAGTATTTT. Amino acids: CASSQDTGITDTQYF.

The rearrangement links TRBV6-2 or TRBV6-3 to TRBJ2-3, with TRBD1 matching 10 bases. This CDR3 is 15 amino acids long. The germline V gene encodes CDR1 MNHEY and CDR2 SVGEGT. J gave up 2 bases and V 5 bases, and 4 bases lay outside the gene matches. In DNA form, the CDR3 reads TGTGCCAGCAGTCCCGGGACAGGGGACACAGATACGCAGTATTTT. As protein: CASSPGTGDTDTQYF.

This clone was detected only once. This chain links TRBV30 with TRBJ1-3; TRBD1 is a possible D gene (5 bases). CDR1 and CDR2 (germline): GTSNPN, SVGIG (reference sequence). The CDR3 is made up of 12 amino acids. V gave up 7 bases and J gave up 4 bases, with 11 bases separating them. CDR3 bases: TGTGCCTCCAGGGATCGAGGAAACACCATATATTTT. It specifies CASRDRGNTIYF.

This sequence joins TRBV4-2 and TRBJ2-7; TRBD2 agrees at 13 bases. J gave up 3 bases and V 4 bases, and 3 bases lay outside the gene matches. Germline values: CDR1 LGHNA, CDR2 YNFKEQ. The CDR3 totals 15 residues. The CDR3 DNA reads TGTGCCAGCAGCCTAGGACTAGCGGGGGTCTACGAGCAGTACTTC. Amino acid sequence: CASSLGLAGVYEQYF.

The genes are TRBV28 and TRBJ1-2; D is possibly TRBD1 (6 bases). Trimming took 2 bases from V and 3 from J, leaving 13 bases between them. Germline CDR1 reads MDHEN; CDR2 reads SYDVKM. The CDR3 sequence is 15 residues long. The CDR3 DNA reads TGTGCCAGCAGTTTAAGGCAGGGGATTCACTATGGCTACACCTTC. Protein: CASSLRQGIHYGYTF.

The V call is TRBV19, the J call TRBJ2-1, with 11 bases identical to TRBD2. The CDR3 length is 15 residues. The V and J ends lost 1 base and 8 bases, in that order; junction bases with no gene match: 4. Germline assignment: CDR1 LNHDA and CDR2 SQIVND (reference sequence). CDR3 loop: CASSIGSGRVDEQFF. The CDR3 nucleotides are TGTGCCAGTAGTATAGGTAGCGGGAGGGTCGATGAGCAGTTCTTC.

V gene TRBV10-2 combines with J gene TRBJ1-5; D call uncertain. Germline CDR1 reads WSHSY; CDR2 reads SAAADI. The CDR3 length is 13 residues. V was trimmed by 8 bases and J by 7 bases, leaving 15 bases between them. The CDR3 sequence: CASSETPNQPQHF. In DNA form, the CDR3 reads TGCGCCAGCTCGGAGACCCCAAACCAGCCCCAGCATTTT.

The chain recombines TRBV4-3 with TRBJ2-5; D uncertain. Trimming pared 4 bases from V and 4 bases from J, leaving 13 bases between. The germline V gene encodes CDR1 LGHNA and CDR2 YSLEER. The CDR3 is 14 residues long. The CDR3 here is CASSPPWPAETQYF. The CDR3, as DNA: TGCGCCAGCAGCCCCCCGTGGCCTGCAGAGACCCAGTACTTC.

Here the CDR3 reads CAIAQGSGANVLTF. DNA of the CDR3: TGTGCCATCGCACAGGGAAGCGGGGCCAACGTCCTGACTTTC. The V and J genes are TRBV5-3 and TRBJ2-6; D possibly corresponds to TRBD1 (6 bases). TRBV5-3 is sorted into the ORF group, with uncertain function. V lost 9 bases and J 4 bases, leaving 14 bases between the germline ends. There are 14 residues in the CDR3.

The CDR3 reads CASSLEQFTGELFF. The CDR3 DNA reads as TGTGCCAGCAGCTTAGAACAATTCACCGGGGAGCTGTTTTTT. This chain links TRBV7-6 with TRBJ2-2; no clear D. Per the germline V gene, CDR1 is SGHVS and CDR2 is FNYEAQ. This CDR3 is built from 14 residues. Trimming cost V 1 base and J 4 bases, with 7 bases left between them.

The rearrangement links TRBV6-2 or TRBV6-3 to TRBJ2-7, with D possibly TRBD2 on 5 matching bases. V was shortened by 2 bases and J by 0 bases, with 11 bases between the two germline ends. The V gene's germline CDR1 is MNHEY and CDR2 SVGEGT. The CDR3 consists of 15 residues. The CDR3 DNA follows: TGTGCCAGCAGTTACAGGGCGGGTAGCTCCTACGAGCAGTACTTC. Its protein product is CASSYRAGSSYEQYF.

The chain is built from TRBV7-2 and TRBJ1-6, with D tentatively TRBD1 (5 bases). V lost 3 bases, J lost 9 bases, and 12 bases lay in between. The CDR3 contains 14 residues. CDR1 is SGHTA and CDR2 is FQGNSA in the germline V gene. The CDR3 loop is CASSFREGPSPLHF. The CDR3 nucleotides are TGTGCCAGCAGCTTTCGGGAGGGACCTTCACCCCTCCACTTT.

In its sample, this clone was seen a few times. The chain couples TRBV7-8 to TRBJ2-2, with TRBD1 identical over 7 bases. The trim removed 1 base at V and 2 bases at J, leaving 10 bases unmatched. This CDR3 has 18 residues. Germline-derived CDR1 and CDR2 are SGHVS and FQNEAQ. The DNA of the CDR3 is TGTGCCAGCAGCTTAGGGACGCCGGGACAGCCCAACACCGGGGAGCTGTTTTTT. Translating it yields CASSLGTPGQPNTGELFF.

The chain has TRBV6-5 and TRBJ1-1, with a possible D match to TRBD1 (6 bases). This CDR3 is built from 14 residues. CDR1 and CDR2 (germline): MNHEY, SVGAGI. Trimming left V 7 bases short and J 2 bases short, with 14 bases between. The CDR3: CASTGQRYNTEAFF. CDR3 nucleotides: TGTGCCAGCACCGGACAGCGATACAACACTGAAGCTTTCTTT.

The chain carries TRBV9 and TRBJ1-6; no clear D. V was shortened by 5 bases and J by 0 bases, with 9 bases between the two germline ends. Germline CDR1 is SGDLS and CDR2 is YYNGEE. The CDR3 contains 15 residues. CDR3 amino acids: CASSPGSSYNSPLHF. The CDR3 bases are TGTGCCAGCAGTCCTGGGAGCTCCTATAATTCACCCCTCCACTTT.